This T cell receptor (beta chain) was captured in a study of cytomegalovirus exposure and HLA in healthy donors. The primer mix had 60 Vbeta and 13 Jbeta primers. Profiling relied on immunoSEQ multiplex PCR, and the TCRdb table lists in-frame clones only, not all of them. The sample has 80,000 or so clones, about 64% seen once. Study-wide points: Rarity characterized most TCR sequences, yet some public TCRs appeared in many donors. Previously analyzed data showed that most TCR beta V segments were productive at a frequency of about 87% or about 30%. Investigators reported 150 to 200 TCR beta chains as tied to cytomegalovirus. As a later analysis revealed, the rate of TCR association differed by HLA locus, with DRB1 most and HLA-C fewest.

V lost 4 bases and J 4 bases, leaving 11 bases between the germline ends. This CDR3 spans 13 amino acids. Germline values: CDR1 MGHRA, CDR2 YSYEKL. The table lists this clone with a few counts. Its specificity is unknown. The clonotype originates from a man aged 30-40 years in good health and CMV-seropositive. Input material: PBMCs. The rearrangement uses TRBV4-1 and TRBJ2-7; D is possibly TRBD1 (6 bases). In DNA form, the CDR3 reads TGCGCCAGCAGCCCTGGGACAAATTACGAGCAGTACTTC. Amino acids: CASSPGTNYEQYF.